This T cell receptor beta chain was identified in a study of cytomegalovirus exposure and HLA in healthy donors. Findings and limits, study-wide: Later analysis indicated greater clonal expansion among HLA-associated TCR beta chains than among equally common other chains. About 87% or about 30% of the time was how often most TCR beta V segments were productive, according to an earlier analysis.

The CDR3 extends over 15 amino acids. Germline V gene data show CDR1 as SGHRS and CDR2 as YFSETQ. The V gene end was trimmed by 4 bases and the J gene end by 1 base; junction bases not matched to a gene: 7. The PCR made use of 60 Vbeta and 13 Jbeta primers. The protocol was immunoSEQ multiplex PCR, while the TCRdb copy is restricted to in-frame clones and leaves out a portion. The sample contains 120,000 to 150,000 clones, 84% of which appear only once. In regard to this clone: Antigen specificity is unknown.

This clonotype was obtained from a boy under 10 years old in good health and CMV-seronegative. Sequenced material: PBMCs. The chain joins TRBV5-1 to TRBJ1-1, with 7 bases identical to TRBD1. The CDR3 spells CASSPGGQWNTEAFF. CDR3 nucleotides: TGCGCCAGCAGCCCAGGGGGGCAATGGAACACTGAAGCTTTCTTT.